This is a list of T cell receptor beta chains from one sample in a study of T cell responses to AZD1222 COVID-19 vaccine. Measured with immunoSEQ multiplex PCR; TCRdb has only the in-frame clones, and not every one. There are tens of thousands of clones in the sample; roughly 90% occur only once, and 12% lies in the top ten. The sample in question was peripheral blood, obtained 28 days after the second AZD1222 dose. These TCRs come from an adult who received the AZD1222 COVID-19 vaccine. CDR3s include the opening cysteine and the closing phenylalanine or tryptophan. D genes are given only for firm matches. Rows may omit the clone size; those that give it use once, few, many or a size class.

d_gene: NA; j_gene: TRBJ2-1; v_gene: TRBV11-2; abundance: once; CDR3nt: TGTGCCAGCAGCTATCTCAGCTCCTACAATGAGCAGTTCTTC; CDR3aa: CASSYLSSYNEQFF
d_gene: NA; j_gene: TRBJ1-2; v_gene: TRBV15; abundance: NA; CDR3nt: TGTGCCACCAGCATTTCGGGCAGAGACTATGGCTACACCTTC; CDR3aa: CATSISGRDYGYTF
d_gene: TRBD1; j_gene: TRBJ2-2; v_gene: TRBV7-2; abundance: NA; CDR3nt: TGTGCCAGCAGCCGGCCTGCCGGGACAGGGTCGGTCGGGGAGCTGTTTTTT; CDR3aa: CASSRPAGTGSVGELFF
d_gene: TRBD1; j_gene: TRBJ1-1; v_gene: TRBV5-1; abundance: NA; CDR3nt: TGCGCCAGCAGCCTGAGAACAGGGGTGGGAACTGAAGCTTTCTTT; CDR3aa: CASSLRTGVGTEAFF
d_gene: NA; j_gene: TRBJ2-7; v_gene: TRBV20-1; abundance: NA; CDR3nt: TGCAGTGCTAGTGAGTCTAGCGTCCCCTACGAGCAGTACTTC; CDR3aa: CSASESSVPYEQYF
d_gene: NA; j_gene: TRBJ2-7; v_gene: TRBV5-1; abundance: NA; CDR3nt: TGCGCCAGCAGCTTGTTTCCAGAAAACTACGAGCAGTACTTC; CDR3aa: CASSLFPENYEQYF
d_gene: TRBD1; j_gene: TRBJ2-2; v_gene: TRBV19; abundance: NA; CDR3nt: TGTGCCAGTAGTATAGTGGCAGGGGGCAGCGGGGAGCTGTTTTTT; CDR3aa: CASSIVAGGSGELFF
d_gene: NA; j_gene: TRBJ2-3; v_gene: TRBV4-2; abundance: NA; CDR3nt: TGTGCCAGCAGCCAAGCGCAGATGCCCACAGATACGCAGTATTTT; CDR3aa: CASSQAQMPTDTQYF
d_gene: TRBD2; j_gene: TRBJ2-1; v_gene: TRBV7-3; abundance: once; CDR3nt: TGTGCCAGCAGCCCCGTCCGGGGGGGGCTCGAGGGCAATGAGCAGTTCTTC; CDR3aa: CASSPVRGGLEGNEQFF
d_gene: NA; j_gene: TRBJ2-4; v_gene: TRBV7-9; abundance: few; CDR3nt: TGTGCCAGCAGCTCCCCCGGCAGCGGTACAGGACGAATTAAAAACATTCAGTACTTC; CDR3aa: CASSSPGSGTGRIKNIQYF
d_gene: TRBD1; j_gene: TRBJ2-1; v_gene: TRBV27; abundance: NA; CDR3nt: TGTGCCAGCAGTCCCAGGACAGGGAATGAGCAGTTCTTC; CDR3aa: CASSPRTGNEQFF
d_gene: NA; j_gene: TRBJ1-2; v_gene: TRBV6-1; abundance: NA; CDR3nt: TGTGCCAGCAGTGAAACGAAGAACTATGGCTACACCTTC; CDR3aa: CASSETKNYGYTF
d_gene: TRBD2; j_gene: TRBJ2-3; v_gene: TRBV9; abundance: few; CDR3nt: TGTGCCAGCAGCGTAGGGCTAGCGGGGGGAGGGACAGATACGCAGTATTTT; CDR3aa: CASSVGLAGGGTDTQYF
d_gene: NA; j_gene: TRBJ2-7; v_gene: TRBV10-3; abundance: NA; CDR3nt: TGTGCCATCAGTGAGATCCGCACCTACGAGCAGTACTTC; CDR3aa: CAISEIRTYEQYF
d_gene: NA; j_gene: TRBJ1-2; v_gene: TRBV7-9; abundance: once; CDR3nt: TGTGCCAGCAGCGACCCCGGGACGCTGGACTATGGCTACACCTTC; CDR3aa: CASSDPGTLDYGYTF
d_gene: NA; j_gene: TRBJ2-5; v_gene: TRBV12-3/TRBV12-4; abundance: NA; CDR3nt: TGTGCCAGCAGTTTGGAGGGGGAGACCCAGTACTTC; CDR3aa: CASSLEGETQYF
d_gene: NA; j_gene: TRBJ1-2; v_gene: TRBV11-3; abundance: NA; CDR3nt: TGTGCCAGCAGCTTAAGCCCGAGAGAGCGGGGCTACACCTTC; CDR3aa: CASSLSPRERGYTF
d_gene: NA; j_gene: TRBJ2-3; v_gene: TRBV7-2; abundance: NA; CDR3nt: TGTGCCAGCAGCCTCGCAGGGGGGTGGAGCACAGATACGCAGTATTTT; CDR3aa: CASSLAGGWSTDTQYF
d_gene: TRBD1; j_gene: TRBJ1-6; v_gene: TRBV5-1; abundance: NA; CDR3nt: TGCGCCAGCAGCCCATTTCTGGGACAGACAAACTCACCCCTCCACTTT; CDR3aa: CASSPFLGQTNSPLHF
d_gene: TRBD1; j_gene: TRBJ1-6; v_gene: TRBV7-9; abundance: NA; CDR3nt: TGTGCCAGCAGCCCCCGGACAGGGAGCAATTCACCCCTCCACTTT; CDR3aa: CASSPRTGSNSPLHF
d_gene: NA; j_gene: TRBJ1-1; v_gene: TRBV28; abundance: NA; CDR3nt: TGTGCCAGCAGCTTGCCCAGTCGTACTGAAGCTTTCTTT; CDR3aa: CASSLPSRTEAFF
d_gene: NA; j_gene: TRBJ2-3; v_gene: TRBV6-4; abundance: NA; CDR3nt: TGTGCCAGCAGTGCGGACGTCACTAGCACAGATACGCAGTATTTT; CDR3aa: CASSADVTSTDTQYF
d_gene: TRBD2; j_gene: TRBJ2-3; v_gene: TRBV20-1; abundance: NA; CDR3nt: TGCAGTGCTAGTACGGGTAGCGGGAGGGCAGATACGCAGTATTTT; CDR3aa: CSASTGSGRADTQYF
d_gene: TRBD2; j_gene: TRBJ2-4; v_gene: TRBV3-1/TRBV3-2; abundance: NA; CDR3nt: TGTGCCAGCAGCTACCGACCGGGGGGGGGACTAGTAGCCAAAAACATTCAGTACTTC; CDR3aa: CASSYRPGGGLVAKNIQYF
d_gene: NA; j_gene: TRBJ2-1; v_gene: TRBV7-2; abundance: NA; CDR3nt: TGTGCCAGCAGCTTAGTTCCGGAATTCCATGAGCAGTTCTTC; CDR3aa: CASSLVPEFHEQFF
d_gene: NA; j_gene: TRBJ2-1; v_gene: TRBV6-5; abundance: NA; CDR3nt: TGTGCCAGCAGTTCCCACCGGGACCACTCCTACAATGAGCAGTTCTTC; CDR3aa: CASSSHRDHSYNEQFF
d_gene: TRBD1; j_gene: TRBJ2-7; v_gene: TRBV24-1; abundance: NA; CDR3nt: TGTGCCACCAGTTCAGGGGGCCACGAGCAGTACTTC; CDR3aa: CATSSGGHEQYF
d_gene: NA; j_gene: TRBJ2-7; v_gene: TRBV2; abundance: NA; CDR3nt: TGTGCCAGCAGTGATGCCAGGGGATACGAGCAGTACTTC; CDR3aa: CASSDARGYEQYF
d_gene: NA; j_gene: TRBJ2-1; v_gene: TRBV30; abundance: NA; CDR3nt: TGTGCCTGGATGCAACTAGCAGGATCCTACAATGAGCAGTTCTTC; CDR3aa: CAWMQLAGSYNEQFF
d_gene: NA; j_gene: TRBJ2-7; v_gene: TRBV2; abundance: few; CDR3nt: TGTGCCAGCAGTGACAGCTACTACGAGCAGTACTTC; CDR3aa: CASSDSYYEQYF
d_gene: NA; j_gene: TRBJ2-6; v_gene: TRBV19; abundance: NA; CDR3nt: TGTGCCAGTAGTATAGCCCCCCGCCTTAGAACCAACGTCCTGACTTTC; CDR3aa: CASSIAPRLRTNVLTF
d_gene: NA; j_gene: TRBJ2-3; v_gene: TRBV5-5; abundance: NA; CDR3nt: TGTGCCAGCAGCTTAAGCACAGATACGCAGTATTTT; CDR3aa: CASSLSTDTQYF